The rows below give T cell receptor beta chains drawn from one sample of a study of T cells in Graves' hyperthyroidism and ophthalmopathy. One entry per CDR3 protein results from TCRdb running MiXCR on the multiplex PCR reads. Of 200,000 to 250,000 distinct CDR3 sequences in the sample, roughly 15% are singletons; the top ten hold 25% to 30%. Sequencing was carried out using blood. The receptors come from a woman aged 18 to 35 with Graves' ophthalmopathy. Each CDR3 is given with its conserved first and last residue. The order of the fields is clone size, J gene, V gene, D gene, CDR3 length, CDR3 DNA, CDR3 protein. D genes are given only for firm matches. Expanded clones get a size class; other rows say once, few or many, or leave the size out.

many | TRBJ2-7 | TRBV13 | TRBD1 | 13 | TGTGCCAGTAATGACAGGGGGTCCTACGAGCAGTACTTC | CASNDRGSYEQYF
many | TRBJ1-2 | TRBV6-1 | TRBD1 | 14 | TGTGCCAGCAGTATTACAGGGGGCACCTATGGCTACACCTTC | CASSITGGTYGYTF
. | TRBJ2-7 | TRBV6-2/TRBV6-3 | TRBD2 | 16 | TGTGCCAGCAGGACATCTAGCGGGGGGGGAGGAGACGAGCAGTACTTC | CASRTSSGGGGDEQYF
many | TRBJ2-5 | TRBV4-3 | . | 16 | TGCGCCAGCAGCCAAGTAGGGTTGGACAGACAAGAGACCCAGTACTTC | CASSQVGLDRQETQYF
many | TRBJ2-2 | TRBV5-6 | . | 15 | TGTGCCAGCAGCTTGATCGCTTCGAACACCGGGGAGCTGTTTTTT | CASSLIASNTGELFF
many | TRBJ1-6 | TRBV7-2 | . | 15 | TGTGCCAGCAGCTCCGGGAAGCTGGGTGATTCACCCCTCCACTTT | CASSSGKLGDSPLHF
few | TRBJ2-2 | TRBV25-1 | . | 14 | TGTGCCAGCAGTGAAGGCGTGAACACCGGGGAGCTGTTTTTT | CASSEGVNTGELFF
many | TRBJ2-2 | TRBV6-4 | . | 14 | TGTGCCAGCAATAGGGAGTTCGGCACCGGGGAGCTGTTTTTT | CASNREFGTGELFF
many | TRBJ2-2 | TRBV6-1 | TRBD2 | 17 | TGTGCCAGCAGCCGGGGACTAGCGGGAGGGCCGAACGGGGAGCTGTTTTTT | CASSRGLAGGPNGELFF
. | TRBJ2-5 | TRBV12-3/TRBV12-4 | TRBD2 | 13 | TGTGCCAGCAGGAGCGGGAGGAGAGAGACCCAGTACTTC | CASRSGRRETQYF
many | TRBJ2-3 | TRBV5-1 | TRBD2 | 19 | TGCGCCAGCAGACGGACTAGCGATACTAGTCACCGACAATCGGATACGCAGTATTTT | CASRRTSDTSHRQSDTQYF
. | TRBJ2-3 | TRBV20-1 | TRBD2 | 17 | TGCAGTGCTCCCTCAGTTGCTAGCGGGAGAGGTACAGATACGCAGTATTTT | CSAPSVASGRGTDTQYF
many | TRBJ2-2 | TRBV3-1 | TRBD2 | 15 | TGTGCCAGCAGCCACGGGGGGGCCGTTACCGGGGAGCTGTTTTTT | CASSHGGAVTGELFF
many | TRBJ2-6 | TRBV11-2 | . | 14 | TGTGCCAGCAGCTTATACTCTGGGGCCAACGTCCTGACTTTC | CASSLYSGANVLTF
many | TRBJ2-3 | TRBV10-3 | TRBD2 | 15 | TGTGCCATCAGTGTTTCGCGGGGGATGACAGATACGCAGTATTTT | CAISVSRGMTDTQYF
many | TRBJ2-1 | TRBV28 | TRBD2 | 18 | TGTGCCAGCAGCCCGGGACTAGCGGGAGGGAGCTCCTACAATGAGCAGTTCTTC | CASSPGLAGGSSYNEQFF
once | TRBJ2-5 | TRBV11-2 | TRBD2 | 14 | TGTGCCAGCAGCTTAGATCCCGGGCTAGCGGGGCCAAACTTC | CASSLDPGLAGPNF
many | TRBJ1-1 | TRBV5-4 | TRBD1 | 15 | TGTGCCAGCAGTACGGGACAGAAGGTGAGCACTGAAGCTTTCTTT | CASSTGQKVSTEAFF
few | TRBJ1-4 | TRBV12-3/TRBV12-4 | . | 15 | TGTGCCAGCAGGTCAGGGGTTTTAACTAATGAAAAACTGTTTTTT | CASRSGVLTNEKLFF
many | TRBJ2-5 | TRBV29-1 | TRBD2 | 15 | TGCAGCGTTGGTACGACTAGCGCTATTAGAGAGACCCAGTACTTC | CSVGTTSAIRETQYF
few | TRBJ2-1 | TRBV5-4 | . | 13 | TGTGCCAGCAGCTCCGGTCTAGCTATGGTGCAGTTCTTC | CASSSGLAMVQFF
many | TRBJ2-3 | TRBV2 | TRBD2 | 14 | TGTGCCAGCAGGATAGCGGGTAACACAGATACGCAGTATTTT | CASRIAGNTDTQYF
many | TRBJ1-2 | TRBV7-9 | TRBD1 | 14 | TGTGCCAGCAGCAGCACAGGGGGAACAGATGGCTACACCTTC | CASSSTGGTDGYTF
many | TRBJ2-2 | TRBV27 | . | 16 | TGTGCCAGCAGTTTACGAGTCCCCACCGGACCCGGGGAGCTGTTTTTT | CASSLRVPTGPGELFF
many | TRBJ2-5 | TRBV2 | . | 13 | TGTGCCAGCAGTGAAGCAGGGCGGGAGACCCAGTACTTC | CASSEAGRETQYF
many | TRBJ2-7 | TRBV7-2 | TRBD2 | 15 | TGTGCCAGCAGCATTGGAGCGGGGAGCTCCTACGAGCAGTACTTC | CASSIGAGSSYEQYF
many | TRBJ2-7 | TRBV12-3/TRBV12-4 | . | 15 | TGTGCCAGCAGTTTTACTACGTCTAATTCCTACGAGCAGTACTTC | CASSFTTSNSYEQYF
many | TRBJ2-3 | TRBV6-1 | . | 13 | TGTGCCAGCAGTGTGGGCAGGGGAGATACGCAGTATTTT | CASSVGRGDTQYF
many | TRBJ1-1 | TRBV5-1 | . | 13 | TGCGCCAGCAGCTTGGGGAGCGGCACTGAAGCTTTCTTT | CASSLGSGTEAFF
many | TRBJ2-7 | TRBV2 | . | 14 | TGTGCCAGCACTGCGGGTCAACTAAATTACGAGCAGTACTTC | CASTAGQLNYEQYF